What follows are 3 T cell receptor beta chains derived from one specimen sequenced in a study of identical twins. TCRdb re-analysed the 5' RACE reads in MiXCR, keeping a single row per CDR3 protein. Of a few hundred thousand distinct CDR3 sequences in the sample, 9.6% were seen once. This sample was also put to use in a study of yellow fever vaccine responses in identical twins.

Source material: PBMCs. The origin of the receptors is a woman aged 18 to 35 in good health.

This clonotype was detected only a few times. The chain has TRBV4-2 and TRBJ1-1, with D possibly TRBD1 on 5 matching bases. V was trimmed by 1 base and J by 6 bases, leaving 15 bases between them. The CDR3 contains 15 residues. Germline CDR1 is LGHNA and CDR2 is YNFKEQ. The CDR3 loop reads CASSQGEGRTPEAFF. The CDR3 DNA is TGTGCCAGCAGCCAAGGGGAGGGACGGACCCCTGAAGCTTTCTTT.

The rearrangement joins TRBV23-1 to TRBJ2-5; D perhaps matches TRBD1 (5 bases). TRBV23-1 carries the ORF label, with uncertain function. Trimming cost V 0 bases and J 5 bases, with 22 bases left between them. The CDR3 length is 18 residues. The CDR3 reads CASSQSKGAPGRFETQYF. The CDR3 nucleotides are TGCGCCAGCAGTCAATCAAAAGGGGCCCCCGGTCGATTCGAGACCCAGTACTTC.

The gene calls are TRBV20-1 and TRBJ2-5; 9 nucleotides agree with TRBD2. CDR1 and CDR2 (germline): DFQATT, SNEGSKA (reference sequence). The junction had 11 bases not matched to a gene; V was cut back by 0 bases and J by 0 bases. This CDR3 region has 18 residues. Here the CDR3 DNA reads TGCAGTGCTAGAGAATCTAGCGGGGAAAATTGGCACCAAGAGACCCAGTACTTC. Residues: CSARESSGENWHQETQYF.